Included here is one T cell receptor beta chain sequence, with context. This clonotype has more than one count but fewer than ten. The antigen it recognizes is unknown. Nothing much larger sits one base from this clone, and base qualities are not available. The data stem from a study of early T cells in non-severe SARS-CoV-2 infection (dated by TCRdb to about 2021). In the study overall: Because TCR sequencing was done on bulk RNA from unsorted whole blood, the alpha and beta chains could not be paired. The full study reports these points: VDJdb matching was skewed toward anti-spike CD8 responses, so virus-specific expansions were likely underestimated and private and CD4 specificities were missed.

Set within a cohort of healthcare workers in London, UK, this nested case-control study involved weekly PCR testing of nasopharyngeal swabs along with blood sampling. Between 23 and 31 March 2020, the week of the UK lockdown, healthcare workers were enrolled and then followed up weekly for as long as 16 weeks. Library prep was done by 5' RACE. The sample was run on a NextSeq 500. To correct for sequencing error and PCR bias, the TCR library protocol tagged individual cDNA molecules with unique molecular identifiers. Both TCR alpha and beta chains were sequenced, and tight co-correlation was observed between alpha and beta sequence abundances in each sample. Per the source publication's procedure: Decombinator V4 was used to annotate TCR sequences for V gene, J gene and CDR3. Expanded TCRs were defined as changing significantly between any two time points under a Poisson model with p below 0.0001. TCR abundances were normalised to the total number of TCRs sequenced in each sample and reported as counts per million. TRAV1-2 paired with TRAJ12, TRAJ20 or TRAJ33 defined MAIT TCRs, while TRAV10 paired with TRAJ18 defined iNKT TCRs. VDJdb, accessed 1 November 2021, was searched for CMV, EBV and SARS-CoV-2 annotated TCRs, with TCRs annotated for multiple antigens excluded. Through fastp at Q25 and MiXCR, TCRdb rebuilt clones from the public reads, retaining in-frame beta chains. All rows with the same CDR3 protein become a single entry with the most common DNA and genes. TCRdb, not the original authors, processed these V and J calls. The sample profile shows just over 70,000 distinct CDR3 sequences; roughly an eighth of them were found once. Jointly, the top ten make up over 1% of the sample.

Looking up the germline V gene yields CDR1 SGDLS and CDR2 YYNGEE. The CDR3 starts with the cysteine, ends with the phenylalanine, and has 14 residues. Only the CDR3 region is kept as DNA, spanning 42 bases read in frame from base 1. Trimming costs V 4 bases and J 2 bases, and their ends lie 12 bases apart. The rearrangement joined TRBV9 to TRBJ1-1; no D segment can be confidently identified. Source material: whole blood. The receptor's source is an adult who was a healthcare worker with PCR-confirmed SARS-CoV-2 infection or an uninfected control (not recorded which). The DNA sequence is given as TGTGCCAGCAGCCCCCGGCCCCCTAACACTGAAGCTTTCTTT. Translation gives CASSPRPPNTEAFF.